These T cell receptor beta chains were read from a single sample in a study of cytomegalovirus exposure and HLA in healthy donors. Produced via immunoSEQ multiplex PCR; TCRdb's table is partial and in-frame only. The sample shows about 130,000 clones, and roughly 1.6% sits with its ten largest clones. Sequences were obtained from PBMCs. These receptors came from a woman between 35 and 50 years old in good health and CMV-seronegative. CDR3s include the opening cysteine and the closing phenylalanine or tryptophan. A D gene is named only where the DNA matches it firmly.

V gene,J gene,D gene,CDR3 DNA,CDR3 protein
TRBV5-5,TRBJ1-4,NA,TGTGCCAGCAGCTTCTCGGTCGATGAAAAACTGTTTTTT,CASSFSVDEKLFF
TRBV7-9,TRBJ1-5,TRBD1,TGTGCCAGCAGCTTCTGGACAGGGTACAATCAGCCCCAGCATTTT,CASSFWTGYNQPQHF
TRBV7-9,TRBJ2-5,TRBD2,TGTGCCAGCAGCTCGGGACTAGCGGGGGGGGACGGAGAGACCCAGTACTTC,CASSSGLAGGDGETQYF
TRBV20-1,TRBJ1-1,NA,TGCAGTGCTCACCCAGGGACTGAAGCTTTCTTT,CSAHPGTEAFF
TRBV12-5,TRBJ2-2,NA,TGTGCTAGTGGTTTGGTACACGGGGGAGTCGCCGGGGAGCTGTTTTTT,CASGLVHGGVAGELFF
TRBV7-8,TRBJ2-1,TRBD2,TGTGCCAGCAGCCTACGGGGGGGCTCCTACAATGAGCAGTTCTTC,CASSLRGGSYNEQFF
TRBV11-1,TRBJ2-3,NA,TGTGCCAGCAGCAGTGCTCCGGGACAATCAAGAACAGATACGCAGTATTTT,CASSSAPGQSRTDTQYF
TRBV18,TRBJ1-5,NA,TGTGCCAGCTCACAAAAGGTGGGGGCAGGTCAGCCCCAGCATTTT,CASSQKVGAGQPQHF
TRBV5-4,TRBJ2-2,NA,TGTGCCAGCAGCTGGACGGGACAGAACACCGGGGAGCTGTTTTTT,CASSWTGQNTGELFF
TRBV9,TRBJ2-7,NA,TGTGCCAGCAGCGTAGACCCAGGGGCGCGCTACGAGCAGTACTTC,CASSVDPGARYEQYF
TRBV11-2,TRBJ2-3,NA,TGTGCCAGCAGCTTAGATTGGGTTCGGAGGACGCAGTATTTT,CASSLDWVRRTQYF
TRBV10-3,TRBJ2-3,NA,TGTGCCATCAGCACCCACCGGGACACACCACCCGGAGATACGCAGTATTTT,CAISTHRDTPPGDTQYF
TRBV29-1,TRBJ1-2,NA,TGCAGCCTAGACGATGGCTACACCTTC,CSLDDGYTF
TRBV29-1,TRBJ1-5,NA,TGCAGCGCACAGCCAGGAGGGTACAATCAGCCCCAGCATTTT,CSAQPGGYNQPQHF
TRBV6-5,TRBJ1-1,NA,TGTGCCAGTTCCGGACAGCGCACTGAAGCTTTCTTT,CASSGQRTEAFF
TRBV2,TRBJ2-5,TRBD2,TGTGCCAGCAGAGCGAGACTAGCGGGGGGGCACCTTCGAGAGACCCAGTACTTC,CASRARLAGGHLRETQYF
TRBV9,TRBJ1-2,TRBD1,TGTGCCAGCAGCGTTGACCCTGGACAGGGAATAGGTGGCTACACCTTC,CASSVDPGQGIGGYTF
TRBV11-2,TRBJ2-7,TRBD2,TGTGCCAGCAGCTCGACTAGCGGGGACTACGAGCAGTACTTC,CASSSTSGDYEQYF
TRBV7-2,TRBJ2-3,TRBD1,TGTGCCAGCAGCTTAGTATGGGGACAGAGCACAGATACGCAGTATTTT,CASSLVWGQSTDTQYF
TRBV19,TRBJ2-3,TRBD2,TGTGCCAGCCGGGGCGGGGGAACAGATACGCAGTATTTT,CASRGGGTDTQYF
TRBV5-1,TRBJ2-7,TRBD1,TGCGCCAGCAGCCTCCAAGAGACAGGGTCAGCCCACGAGCAGTACTTC,CASSLQETGSAHEQYF